These 12 T cell receptor beta chains were sequenced from one sample in a study of OX40 agonist ivuxolimab in advanced cancers. TCRdb's copy holds only in-frame clones and misses some; the assay was immunoSEQ multiplex PCR. The sample yields 25,000 to 35,000 clones, about 80% seen once. This material consisted of CD4+ or CD8+ T cells sorted from blood, taken in a trial of the OX40 agonist ivuxolimab. These receptors were taken from an adult with an advanced solid tumor such as melanoma, head and neck, liver or kidney cancer.

In nucleotides, the CDR3 is TGTGCCAGCAGCTTAGGGCAGGCTAGTGCTGGAAACACCATATATTTT. It codes for CASSLGQASAGNTIYF. V and J are TRBV7-6 and TRBJ1-3; D unresolved. The CDR3 runs 16 residues. Trimming stripped 1 base from V and 2 bases from J, with 12 bases between. The V gene's germline CDR1 is SGHVS and CDR2 FNYEAQ.

The chain links TRBV27 to TRBJ1-6; a weak D match, TRBD1 (5 bases). The germline V and J ends were trimmed by 2 bases and 9 bases, with 11 bases remaining between them. CDR3 length equals 14 residues. CDR1 MNHEY and CDR2 SMNVEV come from the germline V gene (reference sequence). This chain's CDR3 is CASSLARATSPLHF. Here the CDR3 DNA reads TGTGCCAGCAGTTTAGCCAGGGCCACTTCACCCCTCCACTTT.

This clone was counted a few times. This rearrangement joins TRBV29-1 to TRBJ2-7; 11 bases agree with TRBD1. This CDR3 comprises 14 residues. Germline lookup yields CDR1 SQVTM and CDR2 ANQGSEA. Trimming cost V 8 bases and J 4 bases; bases outside gene matches: 10. The CDR3 here is CSPPGQGDGYEQYF. CDR3 in DNA: TGCAGCCCACCGGGACAGGGGGACGGGTACGAGCAGTACTTC.

This clone was observed once. The chain joins TRBV6-6 to TRBJ2-7, with TRBD1 matching over 9 bases. V shed 3 bases, J shed 6 bases, and the junction held 12 bases outside the gene matches. CDR1 MNHNY and CDR2 SVGAGI come from the germline V gene (reference sequence). This CDR3 is 16 amino acids long. This CDR3 reads CASSYVRGQGTGEQYF. CDR3 bases: TGTGCCAGCAGTTATGTAAGAGGACAGGGGACGGGCGAGCAGTACTTC.

This clone showed up just once. The chain employs TRBV5-1 and TRBJ2-1; 10 bases agree with TRBD2. Per germline, CDR1 SGHRS and CDR2 YFSETQ. The CDR3 is 14 amino acids. J was trimmed by 6 bases and V by 0 bases; bases with no gene match: 0. This CDR3 is CASSLGLAGNEQFF. The CDR3 region has the DNA TGCGCCAGCAGCTTGGGACTAGCGGGCAATGAGCAGTTCTTC.

The V and J genes are TRBV5-1 and TRBJ1-5; D is ambiguous. Germline CDR1 is SGHRS and CDR2 is YFSETQ. CDR3 length: 15 residues. Trimming stripped 4 bases from V and 0 bases from J, with 11 bases between. Here the CDR3 DNA reads TGCGCCAGCAGCCAGTTCAGCAATAGCAATCAGCCCCAGCATTTT. Protein sequence: CASSQFSNSNQPQHF. Drawing the rest from reference TRBV5-1 and TRBJ1-5, the complete variable domain is KAGVTQTPRYLIKTRGQQVTLSCSPISGHRSVSWYQQTPGQGLQFLFEYFSETQRNKGNFPGRFSGRQFSNSRSEMNVSTLELGDSALYLCASSQFSNSNQPQHFGDGTRLSIL.

This clone was detected only a few times. The chain employs TRBV19 and TRBJ2-1; 13 nucleotides match TRBD2. V was pared by 6 bases and J by 7 bases, with 3 bases of the junction left unmatched. This CDR3 contains 14 residues. Germline CDR1 is LNHDA and CDR2 is SQIVND (reference sequence). The CDR3 loop reads CASRRTSGGNEQFF. The CDR3 DNA reads TGTGCCAGTAGGCGGACTAGCGGGGGTAATGAGCAGTTCTTC. The entire variable domain, with the rest obtained from reference TRBV19 and TRBJ2-1, is as follows: DGGITQSPKYLFRKEGQNVTLSCEQNLNHDAMYWYRQDPGQGLRLIYYSQIVNDFQKGDIAEGYSVSREKKESFPLTVTSAQKNPTAFYLCASRRTSGGNEQFFGPGTRLTVL.

The rearrangement links TRBV5-1 to TRBJ2-7; a possible D gene is TRBD1 (6 bases). The CDR3 is 15 residues long. Germline V gives CDR1 SGHRS, CDR2 YFSETQ. V dropped 4 bases and J dropped 5 bases, with 19 bases sitting between them. The CDR3 reads CASSPLAGEIHEQYF. CDR3 bases: TGCGCCAGCAGCCCCCTGGCAGGGGAGATCCACGAGCAGTACTTC.

This rearrangement joins TRBV11-2 to TRBJ2-5; maybe TRBD2 (5 bases). This CDR3 spans 14 amino acids. Trimming left V 6 bases short and J 7 bases short, with 18 bases between. CDR1 and CDR2 from the germline V gene are SGHAT and FQNNGV. The CDR3 loop reads CASSPRASTGTQYF. CDR3 nucleotide sequence: TGTGCCAGCAGTCCGAGGGCTTCGACCGGGACCCAGTACTTC.

The chain is built from TRBV10-3 and TRBJ2-1; 9 bases agree with TRBD2. Germline assignment: CDR1 ENHRY and CDR2 SYGVKD. The CDR3 length is 16 residues. Trimming cost V 5 bases and J 4 bases; bases outside gene matches: 9. CDR3 loop: CAISTAGGSIYNEQFF. The CDR3 nucleotides are TGTGCCATCAGTACAGCGGGGGGCTCCATATACAATGAGCAGTTCTTC.

V is TRBV7-6 and J is TRBJ2-3; 10 bases align to TRBD2. Germline CDR1 is SGHVS and CDR2 is FNYEAQ. After removal of 6 bases from V and 6 bases from J, the junction contained 3 bases not matched to a gene. This CDR3 contains 13 residues. CDR3 in DNA: TGTGCCAGCAGACGACTAGCGGGTGATACGCAGTATTTT. Translation: CASRRLAGDTQYF.

The chain links TRBV10-1 to TRBJ1-2; D possibly corresponds to TRBD1 (5 bases). Trimming took 2 bases from V and 4 from J, leaving 8 bases between them. Germline V gene data show CDR1 as WNHNN and CDR2 as SYGVQD (reference sequence). The CDR3 sequence is 13 residues long. This CDR3 is CASSETGPYGYTF. The CDR3 bases are TGCGCCAGCAGTGAGACAGGCCCCTATGGCTACACCTTC.